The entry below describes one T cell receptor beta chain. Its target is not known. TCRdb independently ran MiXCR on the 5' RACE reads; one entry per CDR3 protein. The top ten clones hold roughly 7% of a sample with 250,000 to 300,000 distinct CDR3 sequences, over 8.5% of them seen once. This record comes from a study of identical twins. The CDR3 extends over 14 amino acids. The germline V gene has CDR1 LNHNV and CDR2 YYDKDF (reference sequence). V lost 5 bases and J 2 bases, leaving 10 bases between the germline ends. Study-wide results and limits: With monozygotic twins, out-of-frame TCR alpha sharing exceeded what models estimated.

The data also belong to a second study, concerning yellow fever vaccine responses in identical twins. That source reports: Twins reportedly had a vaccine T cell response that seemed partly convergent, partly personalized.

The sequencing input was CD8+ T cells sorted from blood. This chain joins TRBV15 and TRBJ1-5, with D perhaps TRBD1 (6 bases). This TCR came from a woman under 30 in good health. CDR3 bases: TGTGCCACCAGCGCCAGGGGCGGCAATCAGCCCCAGCATTTT. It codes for CATSARGGNQPQHF.